These T cell receptor beta chains were read from a single sample in a study of blood T cell repertoires in COVID-19. Generated by immunoSEQ multiplex PCR, the TCRdb table keeps only in-frame clones and is missing some. Of about 390,000 clones listed, more than 75% are singletons. Sample: PBMCs or T cells enriched from blood (not recorded which). The receptors were sampled from a woman aged 45-65 years who had recovered from COVID-19. Each CDR3 is given with its conserved first and last residue. Rows may omit the clone size; those that give it use once, few, many or a size class.

J gene: TRBJ1-4
V gene: TRBV6-5
clone size: .
CDR3 protein: CASEVATNEKLFF

J gene: TRBJ1-1
V gene: TRBV5-1
clone size: .
CDR3 protein: CASSYGTGVQTEAFF

J gene: TRBJ2-7
V gene: TRBV5-6
clone size: .
CDR3 protein: CASSFMDTDSYEQYF

J gene: TRBJ1-4
V gene: TRBV2
clone size: .
CDR3 protein: CASYHQGATNEKLFF

J gene: TRBJ2-7
V gene: TRBV5-5
clone size: .
CDR3 protein: CASSFGWESYEQYF

J gene: TRBJ2-1
V gene: TRBV27
clone size: .
CDR3 protein: CASSLAGAPLNEQFF

J gene: TRBJ1-6
V gene: TRBV7-2
clone size: few
CDR3 protein: CASSLADSWSLNSPLHF

J gene: TRBJ1-2
V gene: TRBV30
clone size: .
CDR3 protein: CAWARGYGYTF

J gene: TRBJ2-3
V gene: TRBV11-3
clone size: .
CDR3 protein: CASGTSGGGSTDTQYF

J gene: TRBJ1-4
V gene: TRBV7-8
clone size: .
CDR3 protein: CASSLEPNEKLFF

J gene: TRBJ2-1
V gene: TRBV19
clone size: .
CDR3 protein: CATSRTYSYNEQFF

J gene: TRBJ2-6
V gene: TRBV27
clone size: .
CDR3 protein: CASSLGSGVGANVLTF

J gene: TRBJ1-1
V gene: TRBV2
clone size: .
CDR3 protein: CASNQDRGEAFF

J gene: TRBJ2-3
V gene: TRBV5-1
clone size: .
CDR3 protein: CASGLADTQYF

J gene: TRBJ2-5
V gene: TRBV7-9
clone size: .
CDR3 protein: CASSFKGTLAGGLEETQYF

J gene: TRBJ1-5
V gene: TRBV28
clone size: .
CDR3 protein: CASSPFYSNQPQHF

J gene: TRBJ2-2
V gene: TRBV5-1
clone size: once
CDR3 protein: CASSLWLAGDHSNTGELFF

J gene: TRBJ2-7
V gene: TRBV6-5
clone size: .
CDR3 protein: CASSYIYEQYF

J gene: TRBJ1-3
V gene: TRBV7-9
clone size: .
CDR3 protein: CASSLDSGGSGNTIYF

J gene: TRBJ1-2
V gene: TRBV7-2
clone size: few
CDR3 protein: CASSLSVQENYGYTF

J gene: TRBJ1-2
V gene: TRBV19
clone size: .
CDR3 protein: CASSIDAGQVYGYTF

J gene: TRBJ1-6
V gene: TRBV27
clone size: .
CDR3 protein: CASSYGNNSPLHF

J gene: TRBJ2-3
V gene: TRBV7-2
clone size: .
CDR3 protein: CASTGERRRDTQYF

J gene: TRBJ1-5
V gene: TRBV24-1
clone size: .
CDR3 protein: CATSVGTGNSNQPQHF